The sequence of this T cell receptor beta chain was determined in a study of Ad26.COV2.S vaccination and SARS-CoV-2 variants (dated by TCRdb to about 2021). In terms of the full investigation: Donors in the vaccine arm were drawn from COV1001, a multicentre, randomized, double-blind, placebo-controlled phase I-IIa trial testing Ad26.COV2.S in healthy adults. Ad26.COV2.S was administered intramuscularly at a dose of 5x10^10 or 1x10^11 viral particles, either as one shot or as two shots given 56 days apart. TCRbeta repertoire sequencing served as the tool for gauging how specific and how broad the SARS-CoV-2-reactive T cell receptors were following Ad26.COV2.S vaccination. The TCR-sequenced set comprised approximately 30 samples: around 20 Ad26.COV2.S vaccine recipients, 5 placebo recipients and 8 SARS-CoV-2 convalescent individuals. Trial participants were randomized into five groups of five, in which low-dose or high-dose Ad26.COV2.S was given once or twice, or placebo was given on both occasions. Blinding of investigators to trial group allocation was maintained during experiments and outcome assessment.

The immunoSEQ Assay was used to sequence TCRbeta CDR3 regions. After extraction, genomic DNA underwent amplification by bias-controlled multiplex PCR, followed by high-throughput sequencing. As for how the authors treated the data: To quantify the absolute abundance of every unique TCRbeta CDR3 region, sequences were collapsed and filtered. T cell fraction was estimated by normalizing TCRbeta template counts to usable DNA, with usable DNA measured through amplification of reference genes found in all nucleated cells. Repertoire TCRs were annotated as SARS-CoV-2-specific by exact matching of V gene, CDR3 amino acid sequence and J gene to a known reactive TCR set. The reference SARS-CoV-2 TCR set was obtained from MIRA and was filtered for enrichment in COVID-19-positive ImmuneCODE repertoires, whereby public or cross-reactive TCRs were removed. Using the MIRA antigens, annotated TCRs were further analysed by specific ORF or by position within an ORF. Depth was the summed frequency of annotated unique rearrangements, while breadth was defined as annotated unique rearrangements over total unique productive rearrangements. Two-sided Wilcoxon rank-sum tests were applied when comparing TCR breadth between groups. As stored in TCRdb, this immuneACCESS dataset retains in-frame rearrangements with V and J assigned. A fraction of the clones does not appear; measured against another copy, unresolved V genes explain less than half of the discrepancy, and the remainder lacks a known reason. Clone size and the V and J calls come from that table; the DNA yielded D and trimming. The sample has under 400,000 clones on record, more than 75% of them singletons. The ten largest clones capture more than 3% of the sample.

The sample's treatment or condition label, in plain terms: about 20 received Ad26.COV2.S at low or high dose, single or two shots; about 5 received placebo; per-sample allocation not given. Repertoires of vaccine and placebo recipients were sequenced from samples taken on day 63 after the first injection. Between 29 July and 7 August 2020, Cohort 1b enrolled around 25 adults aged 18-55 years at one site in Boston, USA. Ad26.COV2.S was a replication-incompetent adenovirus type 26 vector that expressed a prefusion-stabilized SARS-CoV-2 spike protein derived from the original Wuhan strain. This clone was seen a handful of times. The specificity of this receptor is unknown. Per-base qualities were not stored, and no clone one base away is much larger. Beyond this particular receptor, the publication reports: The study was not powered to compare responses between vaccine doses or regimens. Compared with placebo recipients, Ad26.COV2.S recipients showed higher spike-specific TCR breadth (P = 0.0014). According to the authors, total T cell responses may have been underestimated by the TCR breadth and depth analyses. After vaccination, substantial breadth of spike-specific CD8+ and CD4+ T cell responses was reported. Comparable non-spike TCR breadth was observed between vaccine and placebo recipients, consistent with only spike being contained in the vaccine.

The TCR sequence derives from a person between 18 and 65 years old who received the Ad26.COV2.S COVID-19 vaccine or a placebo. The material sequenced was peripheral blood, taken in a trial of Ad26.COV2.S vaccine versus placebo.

CDR3 reads: CASSQVGQGVGYEQYF. The nucleotides read TGCGCCAGCAGCCAGGTTGGACAGGGAGTAGGCTACGAGCAGTACTTC. The rearrangement joined TRBV4-1 to TRBJ2-7, with 8 central nucleotides matching TRBD1. The CDR3 covers 16 residues, taking in both the cysteine and the phenylalanine. The only DNA kept is the CDR3, 48 bases in frame from the first base. For this chain, trimming is 3 bases at the V end and 3 bases at the J end, and the number of junction bases without a gene match is 10. CDR1 and CDR2 (MGHRA, YSYEKL) derive from the germline V gene.